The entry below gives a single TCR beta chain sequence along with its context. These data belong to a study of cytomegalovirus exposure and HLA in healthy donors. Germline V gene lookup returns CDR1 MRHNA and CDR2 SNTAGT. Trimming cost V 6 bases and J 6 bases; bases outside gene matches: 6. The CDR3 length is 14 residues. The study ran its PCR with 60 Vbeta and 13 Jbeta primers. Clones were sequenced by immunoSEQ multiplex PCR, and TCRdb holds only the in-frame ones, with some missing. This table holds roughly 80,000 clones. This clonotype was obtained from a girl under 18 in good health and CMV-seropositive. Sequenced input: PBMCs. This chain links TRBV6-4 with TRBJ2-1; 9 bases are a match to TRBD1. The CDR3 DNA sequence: TGTGCCAGCAGACCAACGACAGGGGGCAATGAGCAGTTCTTC. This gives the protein CASRPTTGGNEQFF.